The sequence of this TCR beta chain was determined in a study of control samples from healthy donors and cancer patients. Germline assignment: CDR1 SNHLY and CDR2 FYNNEI. The ends were cut back, 6 bases at V and 3 bases at J, with 16 bases in the middle. The CDR3 has 15 amino acids. The data were produced by immunoSEQ multiplex PCR, yet TCRdb's version contains in-frame clones alone and is incomplete. The sample has roughly 94,000 clones; around 85% are singletons. The chain couples TRBV2 to TRBJ2-3, with D perhaps matching TRBD2 (7 bases). Sequences were obtained from PBMCs. The clonotype comes from a man between 70 and 80 years old with lung cancer. The CDR3 is CASSATAGATDTQYF. Here the CDR3 DNA reads TGTGCCAGCAGCGCTACCGCGGGGGCGACAGATACGCAGTATTTT. Combining the CDR3 with reference TRBV2 and TRBJ2-3 gives the whole variable domain EPEVTQTPSHQVTQMGQEVILRCVPISNHLYFYWYRQILGQKVEFLVSFYNNEISEKSEIFDDQFSVERPDGSNFTLKIRSTKLEDSAMYFCASSATAGATDTQYFGPGTRLTVL.